This T cell receptor beta chain stems from a study of cytomegalovirus exposure and HLA in healthy donors. For the study at large: HLA-typed donors were the source of around 77 million unique TCRs held in an early data release.

Overall study findings and caveats: In a later analysis, specific HLA alleles were associated with 16,000 or so TCR beta sequences at a 0.05 false discovery rate.

Though probably carrying unrecorded immune exposures, donors were nominally healthy at sampling. Germline CDR1 SGHRS, CDR2 YFSETQ. This CDR3 contains 13 residues. With 4 bases removed from V and 4 bases from J, the gap between germline ends came to 9 bases. Primers included in the PCR were 60 Vbeta and 13 Jbeta primers. Here immunoSEQ multiplex PCR was the method, and the copy in TCRdb shows in-frame clones only, minus some. The profile shows about 72,000 clones, around 80% of them singletons. Regarding this clone: What it binds is not known.

The J gene is TRBJ1-5, the V gene TRBV5-1, with D unclear. Sequencing used PBMCs. This receptor was identified in a man aged 18-30 years in good health and CMV-seronegative. This CDR3 is CASSPDWNQPQHF. CDR3 nucleotides: TGCGCCAGCAGCCCGGACTGGAATCAGCCCCAGCATTTT.